This T cell receptor (beta chain) is from a study of blood T cell repertoires in COVID-19. Study details: Some COVID-19 samples were acute and others convalescent; all came from the United States, Italy and Spain. Sample material is recorded as cDNA or gDNA derived from T cells, B-cell-depleted T cells, or PBMCs.

Trimming at V came to 0 bases and at J to 7 bases, leaving 10 bases not matched to a gene. The CDR3 consists of 17 residues. The V gene's germline CDR1 is LGHNA and CDR2 YNFKEQ. Study processing details: Nucleated cell counts were estimated from reference gene primer amplification. TCRdb's table, derived via immunoSEQ multiplex PCR, lists solely in-frame clones and lacks some. V, J and clone size reflect that table, while D and trimming were determined from the DNA. The repertoire consists of 150,000 to 200,000 clones, with around 86% occurring once and the leading ten covering 0.99%. This TCR came from a man between 18 and 29 years old with acute or convalescent COVID-19. Material for sequencing was peripheral blood. V is TRBV4-2 and J is TRBJ1-2; 11 positions match TRBD1. The CDR3 loop reads CASSQEKRTGGTGGYTF. In nucleotides, the CDR3 is TGTGCCAGCAGCCAAGAAAAGAGGACAGGGGGCACGGGTGGCTACACCTTC.